This T cell receptor (beta chain) was identified during a study of T-cell memory formation after mild COVID-19. This CDR3 is built from 13 residues. Per germline, CDR1 MGHDK and CDR2 SYGVNS. Losses at the gene ends were 3 bases for V and 5 bases for J; bases not matched to a gene: 1. Researchers used 5'RACE with constant-segment primers to make TCR alpha and TCR beta cDNA libraries that carry sample barcodes and UMIs. TCRdb fed the 5' RACE reads into MiXCR, producing one record per CDR3 protein. In the table there are 450,000 to 650,000 distinct CDR3 sequences, roughly a fifth of which are singletons. Notes on the study in general: The pre-infection memory compartment contained some responding clones, suggesting cross-reactive memory joined.

Concerning this clonotype itself: Its antigen is as yet unknown.

The rearrangement joins TRBV25-1 to TRBJ1-2; 9 bases match TRBD1. The TCR was taken from an adult woman who had mild COVID-19 (a few samples of this study predate the infection). Cell type and time point are not known. The sample was PBMCs or a T cell subset sorted from them (not recorded which). The CDR3 bases are TGTGCCAGCAGTGAGGGGACAGGGTATGGCTACACCTTC. The encoded protein is CASSEGTGYGYTF.